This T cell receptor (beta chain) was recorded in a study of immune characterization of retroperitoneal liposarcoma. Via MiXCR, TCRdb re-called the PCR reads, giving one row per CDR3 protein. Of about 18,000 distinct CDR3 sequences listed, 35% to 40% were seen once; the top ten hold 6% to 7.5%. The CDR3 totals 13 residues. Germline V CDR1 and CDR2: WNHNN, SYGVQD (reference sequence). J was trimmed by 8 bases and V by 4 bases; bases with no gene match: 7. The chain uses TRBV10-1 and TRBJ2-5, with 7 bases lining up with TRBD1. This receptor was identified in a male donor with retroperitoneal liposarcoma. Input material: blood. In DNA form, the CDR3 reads TGCGCCAGCAGTGGACAGGGCGGCTACACCCAGTACTTC. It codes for CASSGQGGYTQYF.